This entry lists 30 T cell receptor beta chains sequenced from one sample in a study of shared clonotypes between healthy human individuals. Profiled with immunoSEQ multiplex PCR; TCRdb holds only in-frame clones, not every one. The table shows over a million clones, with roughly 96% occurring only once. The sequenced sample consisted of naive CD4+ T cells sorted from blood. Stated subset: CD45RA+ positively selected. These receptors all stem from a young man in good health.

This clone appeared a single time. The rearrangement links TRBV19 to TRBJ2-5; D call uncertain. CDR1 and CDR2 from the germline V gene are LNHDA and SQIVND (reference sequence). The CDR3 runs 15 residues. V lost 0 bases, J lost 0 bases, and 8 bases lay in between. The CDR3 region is CASSIDDTYQETQYF. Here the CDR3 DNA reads TGTGCCAGTAGTATAGATGACACCTACCAAGAGACCCAGTACTTC. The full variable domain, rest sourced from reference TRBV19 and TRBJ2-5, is DGGITQSPKYLFRKEGQNVTLSCEQNLNHDAMYWYRQDPGQGLRLIYYSQIVNDFQKGDIAEGYSVSREKKESFPLTVTSAQKNPTAFYLCASSIDDTYQETQYFGPGTRLLVL.

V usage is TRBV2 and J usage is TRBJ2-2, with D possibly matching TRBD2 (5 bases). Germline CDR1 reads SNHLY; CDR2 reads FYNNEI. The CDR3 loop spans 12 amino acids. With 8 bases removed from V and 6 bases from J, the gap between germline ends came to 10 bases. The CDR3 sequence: CASQLAAGELFF. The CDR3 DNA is TGTGCCAGCCAGCTAGCCGCCGGGGAGCTGTTTTTT.

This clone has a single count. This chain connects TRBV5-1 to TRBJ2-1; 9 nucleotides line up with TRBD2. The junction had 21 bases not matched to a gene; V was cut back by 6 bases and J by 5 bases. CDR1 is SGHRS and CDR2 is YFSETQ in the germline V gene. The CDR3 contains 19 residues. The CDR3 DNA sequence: TGCGCCAGCACCCTTCGCCCGATAGCGGGAGTGTCCAGGAACAATGAGCAGTTCTTC. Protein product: CASTLRPIAGVSRNNEQFF.

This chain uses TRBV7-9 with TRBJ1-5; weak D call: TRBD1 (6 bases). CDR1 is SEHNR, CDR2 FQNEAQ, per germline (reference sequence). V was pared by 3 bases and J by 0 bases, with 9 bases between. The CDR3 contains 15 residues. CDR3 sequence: CASSLGTPSNQPQHF. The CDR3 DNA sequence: TGTGCCAGCAGCTTGGGGACACCTAGCAATCAGCCCCAGCATTTT.

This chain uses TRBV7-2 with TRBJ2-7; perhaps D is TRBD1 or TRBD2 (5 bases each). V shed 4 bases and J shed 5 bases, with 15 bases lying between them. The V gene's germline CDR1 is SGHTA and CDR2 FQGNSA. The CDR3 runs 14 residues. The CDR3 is CASSSPGGKDEQYF. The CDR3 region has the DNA TGTGCCAGCAGCTCTCCTGGGGGTAAGGACGAGCAGTACTTC.

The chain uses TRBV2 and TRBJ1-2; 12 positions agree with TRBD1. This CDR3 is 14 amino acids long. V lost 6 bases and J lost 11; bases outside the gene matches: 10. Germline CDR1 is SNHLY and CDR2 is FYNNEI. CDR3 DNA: TGTGCCAGCAGAGCGGGACAGGGGGCGCGTGGTTACACCTTC. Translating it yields CASRAGQGARGYTF.

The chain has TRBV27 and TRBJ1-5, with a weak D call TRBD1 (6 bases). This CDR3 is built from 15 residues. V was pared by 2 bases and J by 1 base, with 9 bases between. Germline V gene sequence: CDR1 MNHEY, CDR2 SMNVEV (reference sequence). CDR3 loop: CASSLAGASNQPQHF. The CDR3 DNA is TGTGCCAGCAGTTTAGCGGGGGCGAGCAATCAGCCCCAGCATTTT.

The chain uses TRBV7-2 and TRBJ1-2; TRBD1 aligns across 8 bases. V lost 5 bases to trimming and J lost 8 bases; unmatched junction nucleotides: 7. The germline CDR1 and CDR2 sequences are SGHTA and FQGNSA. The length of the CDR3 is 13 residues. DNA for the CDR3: TGTGCCAGCAGCGCGGACAGGGTCCACGGCTACACCTTC. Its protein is CASSADRVHGYTF.

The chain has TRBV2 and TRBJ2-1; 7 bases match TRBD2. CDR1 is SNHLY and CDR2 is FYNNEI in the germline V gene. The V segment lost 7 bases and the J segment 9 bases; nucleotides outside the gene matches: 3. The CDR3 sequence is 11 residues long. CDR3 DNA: TGTGCCAGCATGCGGGAGCTTGAGCAGTTCTTC. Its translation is CASMRELEQFF. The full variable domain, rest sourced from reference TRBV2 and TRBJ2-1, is EPEVTQTPSHQVTQMGQEVILRCVPISNHLYFYWYRQILGQKVEFLVSFYNNEISEKSEIFDDQFSVERPDGSNFTLKIRSTKLEDSAMYFCASMRELEQFFGPGTRLTVL.

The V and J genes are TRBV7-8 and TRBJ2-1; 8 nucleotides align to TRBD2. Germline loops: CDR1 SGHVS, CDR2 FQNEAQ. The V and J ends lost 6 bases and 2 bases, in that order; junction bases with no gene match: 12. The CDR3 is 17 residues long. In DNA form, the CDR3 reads TGTGCCAGCAGTATACCTATTAGCGGGGACCCCTACAATGAGCAGTTCTTC. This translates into CASSIPISGDPYNEQFF.

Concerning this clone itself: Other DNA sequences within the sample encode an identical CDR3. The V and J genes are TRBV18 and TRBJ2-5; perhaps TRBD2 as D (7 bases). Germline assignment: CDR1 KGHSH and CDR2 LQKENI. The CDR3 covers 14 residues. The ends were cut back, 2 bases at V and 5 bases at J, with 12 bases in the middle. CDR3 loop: CASSPTGGLETQYF. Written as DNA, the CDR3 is TGTGCCAGCTCACCAACGGGGGGCCTTGAGACCCAGTACTTC.

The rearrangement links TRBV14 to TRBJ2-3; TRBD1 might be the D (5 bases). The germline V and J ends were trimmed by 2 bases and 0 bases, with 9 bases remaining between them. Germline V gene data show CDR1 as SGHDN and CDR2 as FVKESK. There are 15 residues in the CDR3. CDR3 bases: TGTGCCAGCAGCCAAATTGCAGGGAGCACAGATACGCAGTATTTT. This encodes CASSQIAGSTDTQYF.

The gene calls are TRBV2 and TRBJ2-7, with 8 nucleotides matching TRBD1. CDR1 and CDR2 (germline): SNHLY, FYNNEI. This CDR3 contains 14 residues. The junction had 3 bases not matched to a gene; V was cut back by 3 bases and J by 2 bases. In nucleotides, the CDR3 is TGTGCCAGCAGTGAGGACAGGGATACCTACGAGCAGTACTTC. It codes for CASSEDRDTYEQYF.

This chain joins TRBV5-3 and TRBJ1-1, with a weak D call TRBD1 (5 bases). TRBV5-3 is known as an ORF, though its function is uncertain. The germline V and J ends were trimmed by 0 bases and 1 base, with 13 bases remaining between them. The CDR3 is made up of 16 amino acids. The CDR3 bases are TGTGCCAGAAGCTTGGGTACATATACAGGGAACACTGAAGCTTTCTTT. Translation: CARSLGTYTGNTEAFF.

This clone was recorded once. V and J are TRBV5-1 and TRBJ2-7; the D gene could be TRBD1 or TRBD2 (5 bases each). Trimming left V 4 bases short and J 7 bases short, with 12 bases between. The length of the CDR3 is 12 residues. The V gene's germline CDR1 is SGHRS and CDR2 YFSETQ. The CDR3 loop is CASSGTGREQYF. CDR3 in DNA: TGCGCCAGCAGCGGGACGGGCAGAGAGCAGTACTTC.

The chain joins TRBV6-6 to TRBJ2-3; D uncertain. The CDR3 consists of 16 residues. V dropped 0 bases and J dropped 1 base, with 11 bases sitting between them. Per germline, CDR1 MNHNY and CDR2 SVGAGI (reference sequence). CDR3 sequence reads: CASSYSGLTGTDTQYF. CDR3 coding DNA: TGTGCCAGCAGTTACTCTGGGTTGACGGGCACAGATACGCAGTATTTT.

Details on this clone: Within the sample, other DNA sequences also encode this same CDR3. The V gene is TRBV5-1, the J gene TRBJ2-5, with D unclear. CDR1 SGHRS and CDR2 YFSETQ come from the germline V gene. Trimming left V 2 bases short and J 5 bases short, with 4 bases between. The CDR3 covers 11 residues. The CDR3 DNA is TGCGCCAGCAGCTTCCGGGAGACCCAGTACTTC. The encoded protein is CASSFRETQYF.

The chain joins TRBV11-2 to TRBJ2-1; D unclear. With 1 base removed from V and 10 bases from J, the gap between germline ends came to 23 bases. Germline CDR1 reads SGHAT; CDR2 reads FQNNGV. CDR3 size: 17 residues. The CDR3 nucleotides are TGTGCCAGCAGCTTAGGGGGTTCGAGCCTACGTAGCAGGGAGCAGTTCTTC. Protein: CASSLGGSSLRSREQFF.

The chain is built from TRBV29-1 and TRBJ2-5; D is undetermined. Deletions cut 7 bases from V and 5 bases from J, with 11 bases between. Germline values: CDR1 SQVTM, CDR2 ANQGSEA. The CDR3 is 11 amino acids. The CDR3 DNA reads TGCAGCGGAGACACCCAGGAGACCCAGTACTTC. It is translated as CSGDTQETQYF.

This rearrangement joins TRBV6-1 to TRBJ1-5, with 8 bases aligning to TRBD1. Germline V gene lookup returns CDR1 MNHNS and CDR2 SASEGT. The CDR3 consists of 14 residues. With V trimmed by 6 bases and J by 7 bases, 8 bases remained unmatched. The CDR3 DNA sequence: TGTGCCAGCAGACTCGACAGGGGAGGCCAGCCCCAGCATTTT. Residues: CASRLDRGGQPQHF.

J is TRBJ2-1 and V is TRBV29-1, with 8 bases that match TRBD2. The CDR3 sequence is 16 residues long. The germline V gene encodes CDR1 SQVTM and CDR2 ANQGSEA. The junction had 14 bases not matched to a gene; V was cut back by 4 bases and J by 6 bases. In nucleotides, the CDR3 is TGCAGCGTTGGAGCCTGGGCTAGCGGGTTAGTCAATGAGCAGTTCTTC. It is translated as CSVGAWASGLVNEQFF.

CDR3 sequence (DNA): TGTGCCAGCAGCTTGAGCGGGAGGGCCTTGCAGTACTTC. Residues: CASSLSGRALQYF. This chain connects TRBV7-2 to TRBJ2-7, with TRBD2 identical over 10 bases. V shed 3 bases, J shed 9 bases, and the junction held 5 bases outside the gene matches. Looked up from germline, CDR1 is SGHTA and CDR2 is FQGNSA. The CDR3 loop spans 13 amino acids.

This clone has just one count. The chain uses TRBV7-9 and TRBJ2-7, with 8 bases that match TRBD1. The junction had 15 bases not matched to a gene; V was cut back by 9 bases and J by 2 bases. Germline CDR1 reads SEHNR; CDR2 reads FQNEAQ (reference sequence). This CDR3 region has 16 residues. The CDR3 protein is CASVPLRDRLAYEQYF. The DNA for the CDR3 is TGTGCCAGTGTACCCCTGAGGGACAGGTTGGCCTACGAGCAGTACTTC.

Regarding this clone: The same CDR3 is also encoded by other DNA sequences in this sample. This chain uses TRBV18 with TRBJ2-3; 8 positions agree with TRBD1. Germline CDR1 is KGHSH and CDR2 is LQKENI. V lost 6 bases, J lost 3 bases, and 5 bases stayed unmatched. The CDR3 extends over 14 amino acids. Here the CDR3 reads CASSRDRGTDTQYF. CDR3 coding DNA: TGTGCCAGCTCGAGAGACAGGGGAACAGATACGCAGTATTTT.

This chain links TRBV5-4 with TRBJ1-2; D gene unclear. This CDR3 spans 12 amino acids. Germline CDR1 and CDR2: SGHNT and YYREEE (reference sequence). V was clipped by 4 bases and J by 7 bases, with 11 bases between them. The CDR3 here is CASSTRDSGYTF. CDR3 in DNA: TGTGCCAGCAGCACCCGGGATTCTGGCTACACCTTC.

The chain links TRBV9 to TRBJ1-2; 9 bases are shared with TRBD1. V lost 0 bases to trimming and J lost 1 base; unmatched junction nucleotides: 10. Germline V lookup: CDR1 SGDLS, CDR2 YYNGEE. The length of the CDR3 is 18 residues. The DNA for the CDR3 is TGTGCCAGCAGCGTAGGGCTAGCGGGACAGGGCTTTAACTATGGCTACACCTTC. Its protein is CASSVGLAGQGFNYGYTF.

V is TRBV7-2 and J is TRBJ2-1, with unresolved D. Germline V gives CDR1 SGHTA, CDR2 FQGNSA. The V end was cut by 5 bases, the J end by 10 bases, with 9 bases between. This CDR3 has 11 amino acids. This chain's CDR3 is CASSRRLEQFF. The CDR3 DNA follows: TGTGCCAGCAGCCGACGACTCGAGCAGTTCTTC. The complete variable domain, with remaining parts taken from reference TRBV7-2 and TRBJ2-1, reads GAGVSQSPSNKVTEKGKDVELRCDPISGHTALYWYRQSLGQGLEFLIYFQGNSAPDKSGLPSDRFSAERTGGSVSTLTIQRTQQEDSAVYLCASSRRLEQFFGPGTRLTVL.

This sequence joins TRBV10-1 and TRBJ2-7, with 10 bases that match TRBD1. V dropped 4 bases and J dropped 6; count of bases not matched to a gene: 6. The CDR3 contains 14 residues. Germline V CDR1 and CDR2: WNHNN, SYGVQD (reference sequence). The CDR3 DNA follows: TGCGCCAGCAGTGGACAGGGGGCTGAGGGCGAGCAGTACTTC. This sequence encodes CASSGQGAEGEQYF.

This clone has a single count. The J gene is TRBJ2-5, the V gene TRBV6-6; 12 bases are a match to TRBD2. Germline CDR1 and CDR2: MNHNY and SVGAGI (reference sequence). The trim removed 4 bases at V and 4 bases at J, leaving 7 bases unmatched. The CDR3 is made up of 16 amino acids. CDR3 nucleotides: TGTGCCAGCAGTTCCGGGACTAGCGGGTCCCGAGAGACCCAGTACTTC. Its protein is CASSSGTSGSRETQYF.

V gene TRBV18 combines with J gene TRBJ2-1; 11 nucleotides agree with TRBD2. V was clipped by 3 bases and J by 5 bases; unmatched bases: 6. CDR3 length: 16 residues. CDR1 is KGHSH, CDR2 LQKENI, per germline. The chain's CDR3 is CASSPLGTSGNNEQFF. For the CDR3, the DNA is TGTGCCAGCTCACCCCTGGGGACTAGCGGAAACAATGAGCAGTTCTTC.